Listed below are T cell receptor beta chains from one sample, sequenced in a study of vaccination and CD4 T cells after COVID-19. TCRdb re-analysed the PCR reads in MiXCR, keeping a single row per CDR3 protein. The sample yields 17,000 or so distinct CDR3 sequences, roughly three quarters seen once. Their antigen targets remain unknown. The sequencing sample was made of CD4+ T cells from blood, cultured in vitro. These TCRs come from a human donor who had recovered from COVID-19. The CDR3 runs from the conserved cysteine through the conserved F or W. D genes are given only for firm matches. Not all rows give a size; the values are once, few, many and, for expanded clones, a class.

few TRBJ1-6 TRBV11-2 NA TGTGCCAGCAGCCCCATCGGTAATTCACCCCTCCACTTT CASSPIGNSPLHF
once TRBJ2-5 TRBV5-1 NA TGCGCCAGCAGCTTGGACCAAGAGACCCAGTACTTC CASSLDQETQYF
once TRBJ2-7 TRBV6-1 TRBD1 TGTGCCAGCAGCCAGCCCCCGGGACAGGGTTTCTACGAGCAGTACTTC CASSQPPGQGFYEQYF
NA TRBJ2-1 TRBV6-1 NA TGTGCCAGCAGTGAAGGACGGGGGGCGGGGAATGAGCAGTTCTTC CASSEGRGAGNEQFF
NA TRBJ2-7 TRBV9 NA TGTGCCAGCAGCCCCTCGGATATTTACTGGGGGCACGAGCAGTACTTC CASSPSDIYWGHEQYF
NA TRBJ2-7 TRBV4-1 NA TGCGCCAGCAGCCAAGAAGCACTACCCACCTACGAGCAGTACTTC CASSQEALPTYEQYF
NA TRBJ1-1 TRBV19 NA TGTGCCAGTACCCCCTGGTCCGGGACTGAAGCTTTCTTT CASTPWSGTEAFF
NA TRBJ1-2 TRBV2 TRBD1 TGTGCCAGCAGTGAAAGACAGGGTGAATATGGCTACACCTTC CASSERQGEYGYTF
once TRBJ2-5 TRBV11-3 NA TGTGCCAGCAGCTTAATACAGGGAGTGGAGACCCAGTACTTC CASSLIQGVETQYF
NA TRBJ1-5 TRBV20-1 TRBD1 TGCAGTGCTCAGGGGGGGTCCAATCAGCCCCAGCATTTT CSAQGGSNQPQHF
NA TRBJ1-5 TRBV30 TRBD1 TGTGCCTTTACTACAGGGGCAACTCGGCATTTT CAFTTGATRHF
NA TRBJ2-3 TRBV11-2 NA TGTGCCAGCAGCCTACCGACAGATACGCAGTATTTT CASSLPTDTQYF
NA TRBJ2-7 TRBV27 NA TGTGCCAGCAGTTTACAAGCGGAATCCTACGAGCAGTACTTC CASSLQAESYEQYF
once TRBJ1-2 TRBV5-4 TRBD1 TGTGCCAGCAGCTTATCCGGGACAGGGAACTATGGCTACACCTTC CASSLSGTGNYGYTF
few TRBJ2-3 TRBV15 NA TGTGCCACCAGCAGAGGTTTGGGGTCAGATACGCAGTATTTT CATSRGLGSDTQYF
NA TRBJ1-6 TRBV6-1 NA TGTGCCAGCAGTGCCGAAAGGGGGAATTCACCCCTCCACTTT CASSAERGNSPLHF
few TRBJ2-3 TRBV24-1 NA TGTGCCACCAGTGACCCCGTGGAGATTGATACGCAGTATTTT CATSDPVEIDTQYF
NA TRBJ1-1 TRBV4-1 TRBD1 TGCGCCAGCAGCCCGTGGACAGGGGCGAACACTGAAGCTTTCTTT CASSPWTGANTEAFF
NA TRBJ2-1 TRBV7-3 NA TGTGCCAGCAGCCCGAGCGGAAACTCCTACAATGAGCAGTTCTTC CASSPSGNSYNEQFF
NA TRBJ1-6 TRBV20-1 NA TGCAGTGCTAGGGATGCGGGAGGACAGCGGGCCTCACCCCTCCACTTT CSARDAGGQRASPLHF
few TRBJ1-2 TRBV20-1 NA TGCAGTGCTTCCGATAACTATGGCTACACCTTC CSASDNYGYTF
NA TRBJ1-6 TRBV20-1 NA TGCAGTGCCAGCGCCGGGACCAATAATTCACCCCTCCACTTT CSASAGTNNSPLHF
few TRBJ2-1 TRBV7-9 TRBD2 TGTGCCAGCAGCTTAGGGACTAGCGGGAACTCCTACAATGAGCAGTTCTTC CASSLGTSGNSYNEQFF
NA TRBJ2-5 TRBV14 TRBD1 TGTGCCAGCAGCCCCTACAGGGGTTGGGCCCAGTACTTC CASSPYRGWAQYF
NA TRBJ2-3 TRBV3-1 NA TGTGCCAGCAGCCACAGCATAGGAGGGACGAATTCTAGCACAGATACGCAGTATTTT CASSHSIGGTNSSTDTQYF
NA TRBJ2-7 TRBV30 NA TGTGCCTGGAGTAGGAGGAAGCCGGGGGGCACCTACGAGCAGTACTTC CAWSRRKPGGTYEQYF
NA TRBJ1-2 TRBV28 TRBD1 TGTGCCAGCAGTTTAGTCGGGACAGAAGATGGCTACACCTTC CASSLVGTEDGYTF
NA TRBJ2-7 TRBV14 NA TGTGCCAGCAGCCAGACGACAGGAACCTACGAGCAGTACTTC CASSQTTGTYEQYF
NA TRBJ2-5 TRBV2 NA TGTGCCAGCAGTGTTGCGGAGACCCAGTACTTC CASSVAETQYF
NA TRBJ1-4 TRBV20-1 NA TGCAGTGCTAGAGATGTCAGCAAAGAGGGAGGAGGTCCAACTAATGAAAAACTGTTTTTT CSARDVSKEGGGPTNEKLFF
once TRBJ1-5 TRBV28 TRBD1 TGTGCCAGCAGGGAGACAGGGAACAATCAGCCCCAGCATTTT CASRETGNNQPQHF
NA TRBJ1-6 TRBV20-1 NA TGCAGTGCTAGAGATCCAGGGACGGGGCTTTACCTTAATTCACCCCTCCACTTT CSARDPGTGLYLNSPLHF
NA TRBJ1-1 TRBV24-1 NA TGTGCCACCAGTGACGCTGCTTCCACTGAAGCTTTCTTT CATSDAASTEAFF
few TRBJ2-3 TRBV7-2 NA TGTGCCAGCAGCTTTTCTGGGAGTCAAAGCACAGATACGCAGTATTTT CASSFSGSQSTDTQYF
NA TRBJ1-3 TRBV6-1 NA TGTGCCAGCAGGGGAGGGGCCGGAAACACCATATATTTT CASRGGAGNTIYF
NA TRBJ2-5 TRBV20-1 NA TGCAGTGCTAGACCCTCGGTGGGGGGAGTAGGAGGTGGATCCCAAGAGACCCAGTACTTC CSARPSVGGVGGGSQETQYF
NA TRBJ2-2 TRBV30 TRBD2 TGTGCCTCCGGCGGGGGGATTAACACCGGGGAGCTGTTTTTT CASGGGINTGELFF
few TRBJ2-5 TRBV20-1 NA TGCAGTGCTAGAGGAGGGTACCAAGAGACCCAGTACTTC CSARGGYQETQYF
NA TRBJ2-2 TRBV27 NA TGTGCCAGCAGTTTATCCCGGCAGGAAGGGGCCGGGGAGCTGTTTTTT CASSLSRQEGAGELFF
NA TRBJ2-2 TRBV28 NA TGTGCCAGCAGTTTAGGTCAAAACACCGGGGAGCTGTTTTTT CASSLGQNTGELFF
NA TRBJ1-5 TRBV19 NA TGTGCCAGTAGTGGAACAGGGAATCAGCCCCAGCATTTT CASSGTGNQPQHF
few TRBJ1-3 TRBV15 TRBD1 TGTGCCACCAGCAGAGCCCAGGGGGCAGGCACAAGCTCTGGAAACACCATATATTTT CATSRAQGAGTSSGNTIYF
NA TRBJ1-5 TRBV10-2 NA TGCGCCAGCAGCGAGTCGGGGGGACAGCCCCAGCATTTT CASSESGGQPQHF
NA TRBJ2-6 TRBV10-3 NA TGTGCCATCAGTGAGATTACAGGGAGCTCTGGGGCCAACGTCCTGACTTTC CAISEITGSSGANVLTF
few TRBJ2-2 TRBV19 NA TGTGCCAGTGGGGTTGAACGCAGGCCCGGGGAGCTGTTTTTT CASGVERRPGELFF
NA TRBJ1-1 TRBV12-3/TRBV12-4 TRBD1 TGTGCCAGCAGTTTAACAGGGGGCGTGAACACTGAAGCTTTCTTT CASSLTGGVNTEAFF
NA TRBJ2-5 TRBV20-1 TRBD2 TGCAGTGCCACAGGACTAGCGGGAGGGTTGGGGGAGACCCAGTACTTC CSATGLAGGLGETQYF
few TRBJ1-1 TRBV2 TRBD1 TGTGCCAGCAGTTTTGGACAGGGAGGCACTGAAGCTTTCTTT CASSFGQGGTEAFF
NA TRBJ1-5 TRBV7-8 NA TGTGCCAGCAGCGAGGGGCTGACCCGCAATCAGCCCCAGCATTTT CASSEGLTRNQPQHF
few TRBJ2-5 TRBV24-1 NA TGTGCCACCAGTGGGGGCCAAGAGACCCAGTACTTC CATSGGQETQYF
NA TRBJ2-6 TRBV6-1 NA TGTGCCGCTAATGGGGTAAGAGAAGCTGGGGCCAACGTCCTGACTTTC CAANGVREAGANVLTF
NA TRBJ1-1 TRBV19 NA TGTGCCAGTAGTATTTGGGGCAGCACTGAAGCTTTCTTT CASSIWGSTEAFF
NA TRBJ2-3 TRBV7-2 NA TGTGCCAGCAGCTCCCAGCCGGCCCTGCTGGCGGATACGCAGTATTTT CASSSQPALLADTQYF
NA TRBJ2-7 TRBV7-3 TRBD2 TGTGCCAGCAGCTTAATAACGGAGCGGGAGGGCCCCTTGGAGCAGTACTTC CASSLITEREGPLEQYF
NA TRBJ1-6 TRBV7-2 TRBD1 TGTGCCAGCACCAACACTGCCGGGACAGGGAATAATTCACCCCTCCACTTT CASTNTAGTGNNSPLHF
NA TRBJ2-7 TRBV30 NA TGTGCCTGGGGAAGCGGGCAGGGCGACGAGCAGTACTTC CAWGSGQGDEQYF